This T cell receptor beta chain was captured in a study of cytomegalovirus exposure and HLA in healthy donors. Comments on this clone: Its antigen is still unknown.

The table came from immunoSEQ multiplex PCR; TCRdb's copy has only in-frame clones and leaves some out. Seen here are about 120,000 clones, approximately 86% observed once, and the top ten hold around 4.5%. The study's findings and limits: It was reportedly the case that the classifier diagnosed cytomegalovirus status with high specificity and sensitivity. Specificity of three CMV-associated chains for CMV antigens was verified in vitro.

This CDR3 is built from 15 residues. V was clipped by 5 bases and J by 4 bases; unmatched bases: 11. The V gene's germline CDR1 is SEHNR and CDR2 FQNEAQ (reference sequence). The receptor comes from a young man in good health and CMV-seropositive. Sequencing used PBMCs. V gene TRBV7-9 combines with J gene TRBJ2-7; TRBD1 matches 7 bases. In DNA, the CDR3 is TGTGCCAGCAGCGAGAACAGGGGATCGACGTACGAGCAGTACTTC. Protein: CASSENRGSTYEQYF.